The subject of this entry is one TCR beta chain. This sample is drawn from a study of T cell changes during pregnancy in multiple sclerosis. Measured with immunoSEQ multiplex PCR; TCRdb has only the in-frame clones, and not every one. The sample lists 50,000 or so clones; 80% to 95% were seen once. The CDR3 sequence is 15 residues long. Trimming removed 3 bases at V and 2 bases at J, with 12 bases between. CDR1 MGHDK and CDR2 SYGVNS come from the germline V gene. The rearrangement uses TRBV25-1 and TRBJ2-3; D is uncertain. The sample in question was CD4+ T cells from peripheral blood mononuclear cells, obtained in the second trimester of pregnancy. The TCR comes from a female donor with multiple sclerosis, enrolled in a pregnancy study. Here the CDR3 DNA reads TGTGCCAGCAGTGAGGGCCCAACCCTCACAGATACGCAGTATTTT. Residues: CASSEGPTLTDTQYF.